This entry lists 18 T cell receptor beta chains sequenced from one sample in a study of blood T cell repertoires in COVID-19. The data were produced by immunoSEQ multiplex PCR, yet TCRdb's version contains in-frame clones alone and is incomplete. The data contain 250,000 to 300,000 clones, roughly 91% of them seen just once; the ten biggest clones take up about 1%. Sample: peripheral blood. These receptors came from a woman aged 40-49 years who had recovered from COVID-19.

This clone came up once. The chain couples TRBV24-1 to TRBJ2-5; 14 bases match TRBD2. The germline V gene has CDR1 KGHDR and CDR2 SFDVKD. The CDR3 is 17 residues long. Trimming at V came to 4 bases and at J to 4 bases, leaving 7 bases not matched to a gene. CDR3 bases: TGTGCCACCAGTGAAGGGACTAGCGGGAGCGGGAGAGAGACCCAGTACTTC. Translated, it gives CATSEGTSGSGRETQYF.

This rearrangement joins TRBV18 to TRBJ2-7; TRBD2 matches at 7 bases. This CDR3 region has 15 residues. V was pared by 5 bases and J by 5 bases, with 12 bases of the junction left unmatched. Per the germline V gene, CDR1 is KGHSH and CDR2 is LQKENI. CDR3 amino acids: CASSFQRGYGNEQYF. In nucleotides, the CDR3 is TGTGCCAGCTCATTCCAGCGGGGTTACGGGAACGAGCAGTACTTC.

The rearrangement uses TRBV7-2 and TRBJ2-1, with 9 positions matching TRBD2. The CDR3 length is 17 residues. CDR1 and CDR2 (germline): SGHTA, FQGNSA. V shed 5 bases, J shed 6 bases, and the junction held 14 bases outside the gene matches. This CDR3 reads CASSRGGSGSSGNEQFF. The CDR3 DNA follows: TGTGCCAGCAGCCGCGGGGGTAGCGGGAGCAGCGGCAATGAGCAGTTCTTC.

The genes are TRBV7-2 and TRBJ1-2; D remains ambiguous. The V end lost 8 bases, the J end lost 8 bases, and 3 bases lay between the germline ends. CDR1 is SGHTA, CDR2 FQGNSA, per germline. CDR3 length: 8 residues. This chain's CDR3 is CASPGYTF. The DNA of the CDR3 is TGTGCCAGCCCGGGCTACACCTTC.

The chain combines TRBV30 with TRBJ2-1, with 8 bases that match TRBD2. Germline lookup yields CDR1 GTSNPN and CDR2 SVGIG (reference sequence). V dropped 2 bases and J dropped 2; count of bases not matched to a gene: 8. The CDR3 contains 16 residues. The CDR3 loop is CAWSRRVAGTYNEQFF. The CDR3 coding sequence is TGTGCCTGGAGTCGCCGGGTAGCGGGGACCTACAATGAGCAGTTCTTC.

The chain carries TRBV7-9 and TRBJ2-3, with 7 bases fitting TRBD2. CDR1 is SEHNR and CDR2 is FQNEAQ in the germline V gene (reference sequence). The junction had 8 bases not matched to a gene; V was cut back by 5 bases and J by 0 bases. The CDR3 loop spans 16 amino acids. CDR3 sequence (DNA): TGTGCCAGCAGCCTAAAACTAGCGTTAAGCACAGATACGCAGTATTTT. This codes for CASSLKLALSTDTQYF.

The chain carries TRBV5-1 and TRBJ2-1, with 8 bases fitting TRBD2. The CDR3 covers 16 residues. V lost 6 bases, J lost 4 bases, and 12 bases stayed unmatched. Germline CDR1 SGHRS, CDR2 YFSETQ. CDR3 bases: TGCGCCAGCACCCTGGGGGCGGGAGGCCCATACAATGAGCAGTTCTTC. Its translation: CASTLGAGGPYNEQFF.

The V gene is TRBV29-1, the J gene TRBJ1-2, with D possibly matching TRBD1 (5 bases). In germline, CDR1 is SQVTM, CDR2 ANQGSEA. This CDR3 has 15 amino acids. Trimming stripped 1 base from V and 0 bases from J, with 12 bases between. The CDR3 DNA follows: TGCAGCGTTGAAGGGGGGGGGTCAGCTAACTATGGCTACACCTTC. Protein: CSVEGGGSANYGYTF.

The V and J genes are TRBV5-6 and TRBJ2-1; 8 bases agree with TRBD2. CDR3 length: 15 residues. Trimming cost V 0 bases and J 8 bases; bases outside gene matches: 7. Germline V gene sequence: CDR1 SGHDT, CDR2 YYEEEE. Here the CDR3 DNA reads TGTGCCAGCAGCTTGGGGGCGGGAGGCCGACATGAGCAGTTCTTC. It codes for CASSLGAGGRHEQFF.

The chain has TRBV7-8 and TRBJ2-7; the match to TRBD2 covers 7 bases. This CDR3 spans 16 amino acids. The germline V gene encodes CDR1 SGHVS and CDR2 FQNEAQ. After removal of 5 bases from V and 2 bases from J, the junction contained 12 bases not matched to a gene. This CDR3 is CASSARLAASTYEQYF. CDR3 DNA: TGTGCCAGCAGCGCCCGACTAGCCGCTTCCACCTACGAGCAGTACTTC.

In DNA, the CDR3 is TGTGCCAGCAGTAGGGGGGACAGGGTGAACACCATATATTTT. This encodes CASSRGDRVNTIYF. This chain uses TRBV6-5 with TRBJ1-3; 9 bases fit TRBD1. CDR1 is MNHEY and CDR2 is SVGAGI in the germline V gene. Germline trimming cut 5 bases from V and 7 bases from J; bases unmatched to any gene: 6. This CDR3 comprises 14 residues.

The J gene is TRBJ2-1, the V gene TRBV18; D gene ambiguous. Trimming stripped 8 bases from V and 0 bases from J, with 20 bases between. CDR1 and CDR2 from the germline V gene are KGHSH and LQKENI. The CDR3 spans 17 residues. CDR3 sequence: CASRQRPGFSSYNEQFF. Here the CDR3 DNA reads TGTGCCAGCCGCCAACGGCCAGGCTTCAGCTCCTACAATGAGCAGTTCTTC.

V and J are TRBV6-5 and TRBJ1-4; 8 nucleotides agree with TRBD1. Germline CDR1 reads MNHEY; CDR2 reads SVGAGI. V lost 7 bases and J lost 8; bases outside the gene matches: 9. The CDR3 loop spans 14 amino acids. Here the CDR3 DNA reads TGTGCCAGCATGATCGGGGCAGGGGGCGAAAAACTGTTTTTT. Translating it yields CASMIGAGGEKLFF.

The chain joins TRBV12-3 or TRBV12-4 to TRBJ2-7; 8 nucleotides match TRBD2. With 7 bases clipped from V and 1 base from J, the junction kept 0 bases outside the gene matches. This CDR3 has 12 amino acids. The CDR3 sequence is CASKRGSYEQYF. CDR3 nucleotide sequence: TGTGCCAGCAAGCGGGGGTCCTACGAGCAGTACTTC.

J is TRBJ2-1 and V is TRBV7-9; the match to TRBD2 covers 16 bases. CDR1 is SEHNR and CDR2 is FQNEAQ in the germline V gene (reference sequence). This CDR3 is 17 amino acids long. Trimming took 2 bases from V and 4 from J; bases not matched to a gene: 2. CDR3 protein: CASSLPGLAGGYNEQFF. CDR3 in DNA: TGTGCCAGCAGCTTACCGGGACTAGCGGGAGGGTACAATGAGCAGTTCTTC.

In the case of this clone: The sample holds other DNA sequences that translate to the same CDR3. The chain carries TRBV18 and TRBJ1-1, with no clear D. CDR1 is KGHSH, CDR2 LQKENI, per germline. This CDR3 spans 13 amino acids. V lost 2 bases and J lost 1, with 5 bases in between. In nucleotides, the CDR3 is TGTGCCAGCTCACCAGGGCCGAACACTGAAGCTTTCTTT. Amino acids: CASSPGPNTEAFF.

This chain's CDR3 is CATSDGGQGDFATEAFF. In DNA form, the CDR3 reads TGTGCCACCAGTGACGGTGGACAGGGGGATTTTGCCACTGAAGCTTTCTTT. The chain employs TRBV24-1 and TRBJ1-1, with TRBD1 matching over 10 bases. Germline V CDR1 and CDR2: KGHDR, SFDVKD. The CDR3 has 17 residues. Unmatched junction bases numbered 11, after V lost 4 bases and J lost 4 bases.

V is TRBV5-1 and J is TRBJ1-5, with D perhaps TRBD1 (5 bases). From germline, CDR1 is SGHRS and CDR2 YFSETQ. This CDR3 is 15 amino acids long. V lost 1 base to trimming and J lost 7 bases, with 15 bases between them. The CDR3 region has the DNA TGCGCCAGCAGCTTGTCGTCGAGTCCAGGGCAGCCCCAGCATTTT. Its translation: CASSLSSSPGQPQHF.